The rows below give T cell receptor beta chains drawn from one sample of a study of T cell clones after liver transplantation. Generated by immunoSEQ multiplex PCR, the TCRdb table keeps only in-frame clones and is missing some. The table has about 100,000 clones, 82% seen once. Sample: CD4+ T cells from blood, taken before liver transplant. The receptors here all came from a human donor who received a liver transplant. The CDR3 runs from the conserved cysteine through the conserved F or W. Each record gives: J gene, CDR3 length, V gene, CDR3 protein.

>TRBJ2-7|14|TRBV14
CASRETGNSYEQYF
>TRBJ2-6|17|TRBV5-1
CASSRDGVGAGANVLTF
>TRBJ1-5|20|TRBV4-1
CASSQLGMGQGKRYSQPQHF
>TRBJ2-2|16|TRBV7-2
CASSPDKYTGAGELFF
>TRBJ2-5|15|TRBV25-1
CATTLRQGAQETQYF
>TRBJ1-5|14|TRBV18
CASSRTGVDQPQHF
>TRBJ2-5|15|TRBV7-2
CASSLDRGPGETQYF
>TRBJ2-7|14|TRBV21-1
CASSNRDRVGEQYF
>TRBJ2-7|14|TRBV25-1
CASRPGQGTYEQYF
>TRBJ1-1|13|TRBV5-1
CASSSSTNTEAFF